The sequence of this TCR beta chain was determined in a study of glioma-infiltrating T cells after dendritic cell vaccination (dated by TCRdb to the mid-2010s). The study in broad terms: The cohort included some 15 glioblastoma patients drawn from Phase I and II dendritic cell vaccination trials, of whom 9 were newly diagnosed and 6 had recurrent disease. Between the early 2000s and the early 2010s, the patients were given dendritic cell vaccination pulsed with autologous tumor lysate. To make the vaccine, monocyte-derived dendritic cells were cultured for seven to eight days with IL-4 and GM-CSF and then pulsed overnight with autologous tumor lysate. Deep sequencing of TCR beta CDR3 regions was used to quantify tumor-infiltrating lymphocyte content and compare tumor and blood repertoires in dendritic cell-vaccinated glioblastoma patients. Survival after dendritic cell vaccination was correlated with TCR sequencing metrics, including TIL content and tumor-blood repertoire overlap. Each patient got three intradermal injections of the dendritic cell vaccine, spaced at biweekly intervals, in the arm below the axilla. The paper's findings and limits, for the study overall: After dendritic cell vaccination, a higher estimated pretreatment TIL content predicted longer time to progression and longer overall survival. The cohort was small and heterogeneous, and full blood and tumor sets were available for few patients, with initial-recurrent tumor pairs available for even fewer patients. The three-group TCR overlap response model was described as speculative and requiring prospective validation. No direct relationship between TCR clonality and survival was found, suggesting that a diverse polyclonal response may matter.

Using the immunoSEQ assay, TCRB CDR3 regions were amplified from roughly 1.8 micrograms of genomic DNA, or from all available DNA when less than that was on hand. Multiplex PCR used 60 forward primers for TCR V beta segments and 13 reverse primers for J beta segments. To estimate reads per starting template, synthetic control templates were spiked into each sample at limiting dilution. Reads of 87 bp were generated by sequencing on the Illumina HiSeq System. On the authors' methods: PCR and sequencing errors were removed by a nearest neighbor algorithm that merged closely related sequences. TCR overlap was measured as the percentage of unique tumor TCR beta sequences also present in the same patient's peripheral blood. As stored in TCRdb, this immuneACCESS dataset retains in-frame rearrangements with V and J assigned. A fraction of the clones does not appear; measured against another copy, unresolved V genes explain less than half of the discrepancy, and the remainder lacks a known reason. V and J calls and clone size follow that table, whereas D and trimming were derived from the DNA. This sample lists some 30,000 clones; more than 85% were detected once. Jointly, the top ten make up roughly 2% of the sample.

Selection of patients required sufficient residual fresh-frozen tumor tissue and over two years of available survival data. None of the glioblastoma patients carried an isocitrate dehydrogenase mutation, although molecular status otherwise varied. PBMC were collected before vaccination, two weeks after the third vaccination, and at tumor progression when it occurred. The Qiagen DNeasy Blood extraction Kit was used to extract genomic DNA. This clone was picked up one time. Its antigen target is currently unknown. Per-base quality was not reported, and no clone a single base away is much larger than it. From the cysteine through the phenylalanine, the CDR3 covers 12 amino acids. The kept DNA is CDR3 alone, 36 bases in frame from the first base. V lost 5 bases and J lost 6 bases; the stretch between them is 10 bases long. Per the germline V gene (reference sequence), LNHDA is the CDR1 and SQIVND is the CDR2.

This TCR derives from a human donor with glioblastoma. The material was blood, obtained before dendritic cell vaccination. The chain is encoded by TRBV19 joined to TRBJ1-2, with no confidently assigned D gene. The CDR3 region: CASSPWRDGYTF. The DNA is TGTGCCAGTAGTCCGTGGCGGGATGGCTACACCTTC. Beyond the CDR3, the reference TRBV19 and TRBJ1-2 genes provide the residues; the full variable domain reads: DGGITQSPKYLFRKEGQNVTLSCEQNLNHDAMYWYRQDPGQGLRLIYYSQIVNDFQKGDIAEGYSVSREKKESFPLTVTSAQKNPTAFYLCASSPWRDGYTFGSGTRLTVV.